This is a list of T cell receptor beta chains from one sample in a study of cytomegalovirus exposure and HLA in healthy donors. Some clones are missing from TCRdb's copy, which holds only in-frame ones; the method was immunoSEQ multiplex PCR. The data hold roughly 110,000 clones, with 82% observed a single time. Sample: PBMCs. The receptors were sampled from a man in his forties or fifties in good health and CMV-seronegative. The CDR3 runs from the conserved cysteine through the conserved F or W.

len,v_gene,CDR3aa
14,TRBV19,CASSFSGPREPQHF
15,TRBV28,CASSGTGIGYNEQFF
11,TRBV20-1,CSAGLQETQYF
16,TRBV5-1,CASSTGQGTDAGELFF
16,TRBV25-1,CASRGEGMTGVTEAFF
15,TRBV6-6,CASGTTSGVQETQYF
13,TRBV6-1,CASSEVTDTEAFF
13,TRBV28,CASSPVPSYGYTF
14,TRBV5-5,CASSLQATVYEQYF
16,TRBV27,CASSSWVDRGYSPLHF
14,TRBV5-1,CASSREEGLPTQYF
13,TRBV6-6,CASSPGLHNEQFF
15,TRBV7-2,CASSLGLAGEETQYF
15,TRBV30,CAWSQDSEANYGYTF
17,TRBV5-1,CASSLEAGPSSYNEQFF
16,TRBV5-6,CASSSSRRGRDGEQFF
14,TRBV11-2,CASSRLIITDTQYF
16,TRBV5-8,CASSATGTGSSPTLHF
17,TRBV5-5,CASSPNATRIGKNIQYF
14,TRBV7-2,CASGLGRATTEAFF
17,TRBV5-1,CASSSRKWSGFDTEAFF
16,TRBV15,CATSRVQRGNTGELFF
13,TRBV5-1,CASSDWGDQPQHF
17,TRBV6-4,CASSDSTDGGTYNEQFF
16,TRBV4-2,CASSQEPGQGYEKLFF
22,TRBV5-1,CASSLPSINRDRGLGRSYEQYF
13,TRBV30,CAWGGQVNTEAFF